The sequence of this TCR beta chain was determined in a study of CD8 T cells in ankylosing spondylitis (dated by TCRdb to 2016 to 2017). About the study as a whole: The study set out to find disease-linked TCR variants by profiling T cell receptor beta repertoires in ankylosing spondylitis patients and healthy donors. The whole study cohort included 85 to 120 healthy donors and some 27 ankylosing spondylitis patients. Peripheral blood samples were taken, and synovial fluid was additionally collected from ankylosing spondylitis patients. The paper's findings and limits, for the study overall: Some motif variants were previously reported in synovial fluid and blood of reactive arthritis patients, suggesting common disease-initiation mechanisms. Blood from ankylosing spondylitis patients appeared to be characterized by a TCR beta motif made up of under ten highly homologous amino acid variants. The disease-linked clones were reported as significantly enriched in matched synovial fluid samples from ankylosing spondylitis patients. In peripheral blood, the disease-linked clones were found at relatively low frequencies and had a CD8+ phenotype.

The CDR3 goes from the cysteine to the phenylalanine over 12 residues. Just the 36-base CDR3 DNA is kept, in frame starting at base 1. Trimming takes 3 bases from V and 1 base from J, and the germline ends sit 6 bases apart. The CDR1 and CDR2 encoded by the germline V gene are SQVTM and ANQGSEA. There are a few counts of this clonotype. The target of this receptor is not known. Base quality data are lacking; no much larger clone is found one base away. The reads were generated on an Illumina HiSeq 2500. Quantitative 5'-RACE with molecular barcodes was the method used to prepare the TCR beta libraries. In the paper's pipeline: A new computational method based on a probabilistic model of VDJ rearrangement was used to identify disease-linked TCR variants. Using fastp at Q25 and MiXCR, TCRdb reprocessed the public reads and kept productive beta chains. Entries are consolidated by CDR3 protein sequence, retaining the most common genes and DNA. The V and J calls shown here were made by TCRdb, not taken from the authors' results. The sample contains around 140,000 distinct CDR3 sequences, around 10% of them found a single time. In total, the top ten clones hold less than 5% of the sample.

The sequence joins TRBV29-1 to TRBJ2-5; no D gene can be assigned with confidence. The receptor's source is a female donor with ankylosing spondylitis or in good health (not recorded which). The specimen was blood, either unsorted or a sorted T cell fraction (not recorded which). The bases are TGCAGCGTTGACAAGGCCCAAGAGACCCAGTACTTC. It encodes CSVDKAQETQYF.